The rows below give T cell receptor beta chains drawn from one sample of a study of blood T cell repertoires in COVID-19. TCRdb keeps only in-frame clones here, not all; method: immunoSEQ multiplex PCR. The sample consists of fewer than 450,000 clones, approximately 90% of them appearing once. Sequencing was carried out using PBMCs or T cells enriched from blood (not recorded which). The source of these receptors is a woman between 18 and 29 years old who had recovered from COVID-19. The CDR3 runs from the conserved cysteine through the conserved F or W. A D gene is named only where the DNA matches it firmly. Size is omitted from some rows. Given values are once, few, many or a class for expanded clones.

d_call	clone_size	v_call	j_call	cdr3_aa	cdr3_nt
NA	NA	TRBV5-1	TRBJ1-2	CASAPAVLANYGYTF	TGCGCCAGCGCGCCTGCGGTCTTAGCTAACTATGGCTACACCTTC
NA	NA	TRBV27	TRBJ1-1	CASRRVGVTIEAFF	TGTGCCAGCAGACGGGTCGGGGTAACAATTGAAGCTTTCTTT
NA	NA	TRBV19	TRBJ2-6	CASSIVVSSGANVLTF	TGTGCCAGTAGTATAGTGGTTAGCTCTGGGGCCAACGTCCTGACTTTC
TRBD1	NA	TRBV4-1	TRBJ1-2	CASSQGQGAAYGYTF	TGCGCCAGCAGCCAGGGACAGGGGGCTGCCTATGGCTACACCTTC
NA	NA	TRBV12-3/TRBV12-4	TRBJ2-7	CASSPGQGYEQYF	TGTGCCAGCAGCCCGGGACAAGGCTACGAGCAGTACTTC
TRBD2	NA	TRBV12-3/TRBV12-4	TRBJ2-7	CASSLGLDYEQYF	TGTGCCAGCAGTCTGGGACTAGACTACGAGCAGTACTTC
TRBD2	NA	TRBV5-1	TRBJ2-3	CASSALAGGDTDTQYF	TGCGCCAGCAGCGCCTTAGCGGGGGGGGACACAGATACGCAGTATTTT
TRBD2	NA	TRBV2	TRBJ2-1	CASSERLAGYNEQFF	TGTGCCAGCAGTGAAAGACTAGCGGGGTACAATGAGCAGTTCTTC
NA	NA	TRBV6-6	TRBJ1-2	CASSQGKTNYGYTF	TGTGCCAGCAGCCAGGGGAAGACTAACTATGGCTACACCTTC
NA	NA	TRBV19	TRBJ1-5	CASGQSINQPQHF	TGTGCCAGCGGACAGAGCATCAATCAGCCCCAGCATTTT
NA	NA	TRBV2	TRBJ2-2	CASSGARGGGELFF	TGTGCCAGCAGTGGGGCGCGGGGTGGCGGGGAGCTGTTTTTT
NA	NA	TRBV19	TRBJ1-2	CASSITARDGYTF	TGTGCCAGTAGTATAACCGCGCGGGATGGCTACACCTTC
TRBD1	NA	TRBV5-1	TRBJ2-6	CASSLGQGASGANVLTF	TGCGCCAGCAGCTTGGGACAGGGGGCCTCTGGGGCCAACGTCCTGACTTTC
NA	once	TRBV29-1	TRBJ2-1	CSAPLRDWRGDEQFF	TGCAGCGCACCCCTCCGGGACTGGAGGGGCGATGAGCAGTTCTTC
TRBD1	few	TRBV5-5	TRBJ1-1	CASRGDSMNTEAFF	TGTGCCAGCAGAGGGGACAGCATGAACACTGAAGCTTTCTTT
NA	once	TRBV11-2	TRBJ1-6	CASSSLNSPLHF	TGTGCCAGCAGCTCCTTAAATTCACCCCTCCACTTT
TRBD1	NA	TRBV5-6	TRBJ1-2	CASSQDRGKTF	TGTGCCAGCAGCCAAGACAGGGGGAAGACCTTC
TRBD1	NA	TRBV9	TRBJ2-2	CASSITPGGKGTGELFF	TGTGCCAGCAGCATCACCCCAGGGGGCAAAGGGACCGGGGAGCTGTTTTTT
TRBD2	NA	TRBV28	TRBJ2-5	CASSLGSGEFETQYF	TGTGCCAGCAGTTTAGGTAGCGGGGAGTTCGAGACCCAGTACTTC
NA	NA	TRBV5-1	TRBJ1-4	CASSLGGRDNEKLFF	TGCGCCAGCAGCTTGGGGGGGCGTGATAATGAAAAACTGTTTTTT
TRBD1	NA	TRBV2	TRBJ2-7	CASRGRQGSYEQYF	TGTGCCAGCAGAGGGAGACAGGGATCCTACGAGCAGTACTTC
NA	NA	TRBV3-1/TRBV3-2	TRBJ1-1	CASSQDGSYTEAFF	TGTGCCAGCAGCCAAGACGGGAGTTACACTGAAGCTTTCTTT
NA	few	TRBV6-4	TRBJ2-3	CASSTSDTDTQYF	TGTGCCAGCAGCACAAGTGATACAGATACGCAGTATTTT
TRBD2	NA	TRBV5-1	TRBJ2-3	CASRGRGGLPDTQYF	TGCGCCAGCAGAGGGCGGGGGGGCCTCCCGGATACGCAGTATTTT
TRBD1	NA	TRBV7-2	TRBJ1-2	CASSPHQTGAGGYTF	TGTGCCAGCAGCCCGCACCAGACAGGGGCTGGGGGCTACACCTTC
NA	NA	TRBV5-1	TRBJ2-7	CASSLAPEIYEQYF	TGCGCCAGCAGCTTGGCGCCGGAGATCTACGAGCAGTACTTC
NA	NA	TRBV23-1	TRBJ1-2	CASSRWEGYTF	TGCGCCAGCAGTCGATGGGAGGGCTACACCTTC
NA	NA	TRBV28	TRBJ1-2	CASSLYRQFDYGYTF	TGTGCCAGCAGTTTATACCGACAATTCGACTATGGCTACACCTTC
NA	NA	TRBV11-2	TRBJ2-3	CASSFPPAHTQYF	TGTGCCAGCAGCTTCCCTCCCGCGCATACGCAGTATTTT
NA	NA	TRBV6-2/TRBV6-3	TRBJ2-5	CASSRPGLQRRETQYF	TGTGCCAGCAGCCGACCGGGTCTTCAGCGAAGGGAGACCCAGTACTTC
TRBD1	NA	TRBV2	TRBJ1-4	CASSKTGVGEKLFF	TGTGCCAGCAGTAAAACAGGGGTGGGTGAAAAACTGTTTTTT
TRBD2	once	TRBV6-5	TRBJ2-7	CASTLRGGGAYEQYF	TGTGCCAGCACTTTACGGGGCGGGGGGGCCTACGAGCAGTACTTC
NA	NA	TRBV5-5	TRBJ2-7	CASSFGGSEQYF	TGTGCCAGCAGCTTTGGCGGAAGTGAGCAGTACTTC
TRBD1	NA	TRBV5-5	TRBJ2-7	CASNTGGVVYEQYF	TGTGCCAGCAACACAGGGGGAGTCGTTTACGAGCAGTACTTC
NA	few	TRBV12-5	TRBJ1-2	CASGSSASGGYTF	TGTGCTAGTGGTTCCTCCGCCTCAGGTGGCTACACCTTC
TRBD1	NA	TRBV5-1	TRBJ1-3	CASSPRQGGSGNTIYF	TGCGCCAGCAGCCCCAGACAGGGGGGTTCTGGAAACACCATATATTTT
TRBD1	few	TRBV5-1	TRBJ2-2	CASSWTGRETGELFF	TGCGCCAGCAGCTGGACAGGCAGGGAGACCGGGGAGCTGTTTTTT
TRBD1	NA	TRBV5-3	TRBJ1-6	CARSLVNRDRDDSPLHF	TGTGCCAGAAGCTTGGTTAACCGGGACAGGGATGATTCACCCCTCCACTTT
NA	NA	TRBV4-3	TRBJ1-3	CASSHHETDTSGNTIYF	TGCGCCAGCAGCCACCACGAGACAGATACCTCTGGAAACACCATATATTTT
NA	NA	TRBV4-2	TRBJ2-7	CASSQEGSAYEQYF	TGTGCCAGCAGCCAAGAAGGCAGCGCCTACGAGCAGTACTTC
TRBD1	few	TRBV7-2	TRBJ1-1	CASSFEGAGEAFF	TGTGCCAGCAGCTTCGAGGGGGCGGGTGAGGCTTTCTTT
NA	few	TRBV18	TRBJ1-5	CASSPSRHNQPQHF	TGTGCCAGCTCACCGTCCAGGCACAATCAGCCCCAGCATTTT